This T cell receptor (beta chain) was sequenced for a study of blood T cell repertoires in COVID-19. The ends lost 4 bases at V and 6 bases at J; junction bases unmatched: 10. Germline V lookup: CDR1 LGHNA, CDR2 YNFKEQ. CDR3 length equals 16 residues. The repertoire was sequenced with immunoSEQ multiplex PCR; TCRdb's copy has only in-frame clones and lacks some. The profile shows about 90,000 clones, 65% to 85% of them singletons. This sequence joins TRBV4-2 and TRBJ2-3; TRBD1 aligns across 10 bases. This receptor was obtained from a man older than 75 with active or convalescent COVID-19. Sequenced input: peripheral blood. The CDR3, as DNA: TGTGCCAGCAGCCTATCCCCGGGACAGGGGATGGATACGCAGTATTTT. This sequence encodes CASSLSPGQGMDTQYF.